This T cell receptor (beta chain) was documented in a study of cytomegalovirus exposure and HLA in healthy donors. Study-level points and caveats: A list of 150 to 200 TCR beta chains associated with cytomegalovirus was given. Trimming of TCR beta V- and J-genes showed a link, identified in a later analysis, to a missense DCLRE1C variant.

Primers for the PCR totalled 60 Vbeta and 13 Jbeta. TCRdb keeps only in-frame clones here, not all; method: immunoSEQ multiplex PCR. The sample has about 82,000 clones; around 85% are singletons. This CDR3 spans 18 amino acids. Trimming at V came to 4 bases and at J to 4 bases, leaving 14 bases not matched to a gene. Germline CDR1 and CDR2: SGHRS and YFSETQ. Points on this clone: Its antigen is as yet unknown.

The chain combines TRBV5-1 with TRBJ2-2, with 9 bases lining up with TRBD2. Material: PBMCs. The receptor's source is a human donor in good health. CDR3 coding DNA: TGCGCCAGCAGCCTGGGCGTCGCGGGGGGGCCGAGCACCGGGGAGCTGTTTTTT. Its protein product is CASSLGVAGGPSTGELFF.